The 32 T cell receptor beta chains presented below share a single source sample, sequenced in a study of CD8 T cells in Susac syndrome. Random hexamers primed reverse transcription of about 0.45 to 1 ug RNA. TCRdb re-derived calls from the immunoSEQ multiplex PCR reads in MiXCR, one entry per CDR3 protein. The sample contains 200,000 to 300,000 distinct CDR3 sequences, almost 97% of which appear only once. Sample: CD4+ T cells from PBMCs. All receptors come from a human donor with Susac syndrome.

With regard to this clonotype: One end of the junction is discordant with germline, which a read error may explain. This rearrangement joins TRBV29-1 to TRBJ1-1; TRBD1 agrees at 7 bases. The CDR3 runs to 13 residues. Germline lookup yields CDR1 SQVTM and CDR2 ANQGSEA. The DNA of the CDR3 is TGCAGCGCTGAAAGGACAGGAGGAACTGAAGCTTTCTTT. As protein: CSAERTGGTEAFF.

The chain employs TRBV20-1 and TRBJ1-1, with TRBD1 matching over 7 bases. From germline, CDR1 is DFQATT and CDR2 SNEGSKA (reference sequence). V gave up 4 bases and J gave up 5 bases; unmatched junction bases: 4. This CDR3 comprises 12 residues. CDR3 protein: CSATGQPTEAFF. CDR3 nucleotide sequence: TGCAGTGCTACGGGACAGCCAACTGAAGCTTTCTTT.

The chain couples TRBV29-1 to TRBJ2-5; 9 bases line up with TRBD1. Germline assignment: CDR1 SQVTM and CDR2 ANQGSEA. The CDR3 runs 15 residues. V lost 6 bases and J lost 1; bases outside the gene matches: 9. The CDR3 loop reads CSVIPPDRGQETQYF. The CDR3 nucleotides read TGCAGCGTCATCCCCCCGGACAGGGGCCAAGAGACCCAGTACTTC.

V is TRBV7-3 and J is TRBJ2-2; D possibly uses TRBD1 or TRBD2 (5 bases each). CDR1 is SGHTA and CDR2 is FQGTGA in the germline V gene. The CDR3 totals 14 residues. The V end was cut by 5 bases, the J end by 7 bases, with 14 bases between. The CDR3, as DNA: TGTGCCAGCAGCAGGGGAGAGGGTGTCGGGGAGCTGTTTTTT. Translating gives CASSRGEGVGELFF.

The V and J genes are TRBV9 and TRBJ2-5; TRBD2 matches 8 bases. V trimming: 0 bases; J trimming: 5 bases; junction bases outside the gene matches: 0. Germline lookup yields CDR1 SGDLS and CDR2 YYNGEE. The CDR3 totals 13 residues. The CDR3 here is CASSVGTSETQYF. In DNA form, the CDR3 reads TGTGCCAGCAGCGTAGGGACTAGCGAGACCCAGTACTTC.

V gene TRBV3-1 combines with J gene TRBJ2-5; D is perhaps TRBD1 (6 bases). There are 18 residues in the CDR3. Trimming took 3 bases from V and 4 from J, leaving 24 bases between them. Looked up from germline, CDR1 is LGHDT and CDR2 is YNNKEL (reference sequence). CDR3 nucleotides: TGTGCCAGCAGCCACAAGGGGGTGTCAGGGAAATGGGGAGAGACCCAGTACTTC. Translated: CASSHKGVSGKWGETQYF.

In DNA form, the CDR3 reads TGTGCCAGCAGCGTAGATCACAGGGGGCGTGCTGAAGCTTTCTTT. Its translation: CASSVDHRGRAEAFF. The V and J genes are TRBV9 and TRBJ1-1, with 9 bases identical to TRBD1. The CDR3 has 15 amino acids. J gave up 6 bases and V 0 bases, and 6 bases lay outside the gene matches. Per the germline V gene, CDR1 is SGDLS and CDR2 is YYNGEE.

The CDR3: CASSSYPLAGLAKNIQYF. In DNA, the CDR3 is TGTGCCAGCAGCTCTTACCCACTAGCGGGTTTAGCCAAAAACATTCAGTACTTC. The chain is built from TRBV7-9 and TRBJ2-4; 9 bases are shared with TRBD2. After removal of 4 bases from V and 0 bases from J, the junction contained 10 bases not matched to a gene. The CDR3 covers 18 residues. From germline, CDR1 is SEHNR and CDR2 FQNEAQ (reference sequence).

V and J are TRBV4-1 and TRBJ1-2; D remains ambiguous. Germline CDR1 is MGHRA and CDR2 is YSYEKL. V lost 3 bases to trimming and J lost 3 bases, with 11 bases between them. This CDR3 has 14 amino acids. CDR3 nucleotides: TGCGCCAGCAGCCACTCCGGGTCCCACTATGGCTACACCTTC. Residues: CASSHSGSHYGYTF.

The gene calls are TRBV5-1 and TRBJ2-4; 15 bases are a match to TRBD2. This CDR3 is built from 15 residues. V gave up 3 bases and J gave up 8 bases; unmatched junction bases: 3. Germline lookup yields CDR1 SGHRS and CDR2 YFSETQ. The CDR3 region is CASSWTSGRVDIQYF. Written as DNA, the CDR3 is TGCGCCAGCAGCTGGACTAGCGGGAGGGTAGACATTCAGTACTTC. Together with reference TRBV5-1 and TRBJ2-4, the CDR3 gives the full variable domain: KAGVTQTPRYLIKTRGQQVTLSCSPISGHRSVSWYQQTPGQGLQFLFEYFSETQRNKGNFPGRFSGRQFSNSRSEMNVSTLELGDSALYLCASSWTSGRVDIQYFGAGTRLSVL.

This clonotype was detected once. The chain employs TRBV20-1 and TRBJ2-7; no definite D call. CDR1 and CDR2 (germline): DFQATT, SNEGSKA (reference sequence). V lost 3 bases to trimming and J lost 1 base, with 13 bases between them. CDR3 size: 14 residues. CDR3 nucleotides: TGCAGTGCTAGTCGTCAGGCGCTATCCTACGAGCAGTACTTC. Translation gives CSASRQALSYEQYF.

The CDR3 DNA sequence: TGTGCCTGGAGTGGGTCAAGACTAGCTCTCGTCACCGGGGAGCTGTTTTTT. Its protein product is CAWSGSRLALVTGELFF. This rearrangement joins TRBV30 to TRBJ2-2; 7 bases are a match to TRBD2. The junction had 12 bases not matched to a gene; V was cut back by 1 base and J by 4 bases. Germline CDR1 GTSNPN, CDR2 SVGIG (reference sequence). The length of the CDR3 is 17 residues.

The chain carries TRBV20-1 and TRBJ1-2; tentative D call: TRBD1 (5 bases). Germline assignment: CDR1 DFQATT and CDR2 SNEGSKA (reference sequence). The V end lost 6 bases, the J end lost 4 bases, and 21 bases lay between the germline ends. The CDR3 spans 15 residues. This CDR3 is CSAPYGARAFYGYTF. The CDR3 nucleotides read TGCAGTGCACCCTACGGAGCCAGGGCCTTCTATGGCTACACCTTC.

This chain uses TRBV14 with TRBJ2-1; 8 nucleotides line up with TRBD1. The CDR3 has 16 amino acids. Trimming cost V 0 bases and J 4 bases; bases outside gene matches: 5. Germline CDR1 is SGHDN and CDR2 is FVKESK. The CDR3 DNA is TGTGCCAGCAGCCAAGAGAGACAGGGGAAATACAATGAGCAGTTCTTC. Translation gives CASSQERQGKYNEQFF.

This clonotype was counted between two and nine times. The rearrangement uses TRBV28 and TRBJ2-5; D is perhaps TRBD1 (6 bases). V shed 4 bases and J shed 5 bases, with 8 bases lying between them. This CDR3 has 12 amino acids. Germline values: CDR1 MDHEN, CDR2 SYDVKM. CDR3 sequence (DNA): TGTGCCAGCAGTTGGACAGTGGAGACCCAGTACTTC. It codes for CASSWTVETQYF.

As DNA, the CDR3 is TGTGCCAGCAGTTTCCAGGGACTAACAGAGACCCAGTACTTC. This codes for CASSFQGLTETQYF. The V gene is TRBV12-3 or TRBV12-4, the J gene TRBJ2-5; 7 bases map to TRBD2. J lost 4 bases, V lost 3 bases, and 5 bases had no gene match. The CDR3 has 14 residues.

In regard to this clonotype: One junction end does not reproduce the germline sequence, and a read error may be involved. This rearrangement joins TRBV9 to TRBJ1-2, with 8 nucleotides matching TRBD1. The CDR3 has 14 residues. Germline V gene data show CDR1 as SGDLS and CDR2 as YYNGEE. CDR3 region: CAGSPRSRDRNENF. CDR3 coding DNA: TGTGCCGGCAGCCCCAGGTCCCGGGACAGGAACGAGAACTTC. Drawing the rest from reference TRBV9 and TRBJ1-2, the complete variable domain is DSGVTQTPKHLITATGQRVTLRCSPRSGDLSVYWYQQSLDQGLQFLIQYYNGEERAKGNILERFSAQQFPDLHSELNLSSLELGDSALYFCAGSPRSRDRNENFGSGTRLTVV.

The J gene is TRBJ1-2, the V gene TRBV29-1, with 7 bases that match TRBD1. CDR1 is SQVTM, CDR2 ANQGSEA, per germline. The CDR3 is made up of 14 amino acids. Germline trimming cut 5 bases from V and 8 bases from J; bases unmatched to any gene: 14. CDR3 sequence: CSVPRVGQGDGYTF. DNA for the CDR3: TGCAGCGTTCCCCGGGTAGGGCAGGGGGACGGCTACACCTTC. The whole variable domain, remainder taken from reference TRBV29-1 and TRBJ1-2, is SAVISQKPSRDICQRGTSLTIQCQVDSQVTMMFWYRQQPGQSLTLIATANQGSEATYESGFVIDKFPISRPNLTFSTLTVSNMSPEDSSIYLCSVPRVGQGDGYTFGSGTRLTVV.

The chain carries TRBV7-2 and TRBJ2-5, with TRBD2 as a possible D gene (5 bases). The CDR3 totals 13 residues. The germline V and J ends were trimmed by 5 bases and 5 bases, with 12 bases remaining between them. Germline assignment: CDR1 SGHTA and CDR2 FQGNSA. For the CDR3, the DNA is TGTGCCAGCAGCCAACAATGGAGGGAGACCCAGTACTTC. This sequence encodes CASSQQWRETQYF.

V is TRBV12-3 or TRBV12-4 and J is TRBJ1-5; 10 positions match TRBD1. Trimming at V came to 6 bases and at J to 6 bases, leaving 11 bases not matched to a gene. The CDR3 covers 16 residues. The CDR3 region is CASSPPGQGKGQPQHF. For the CDR3, the DNA is TGTGCCAGCAGCCCTCCGGGACAGGGGAAGGGTCAGCCCCAGCATTTT.

J is TRBJ1-5 and V is TRBV20-1; perhaps TRBD1 as D (6 bases). The CDR3 has 14 amino acids. Germline V gives CDR1 DFQATT, CDR2 SNEGSKA (reference sequence). V lost 3 bases and J 4 bases, leaving 13 bases between the germline ends. The CDR3 sequence is CSASSGQRNQPQHF. For the CDR3, the DNA is TGCAGTGCTAGCTCCGGACAGAGAAATCAGCCCCAGCATTTT.

The V call is TRBV30, the J call TRBJ1-5, with a possible D match to TRBD1 (5 bases). The CDR3 is made up of 16 amino acids. Germline values: CDR1 GTSNPN, CDR2 SVGIG (reference sequence). The V end lost 4 bases, the J end lost 10 bases, and 26 bases lay between the germline ends. The CDR3 region has the DNA TGTGCCTGGACCCCCAATGGGGCCACAAGGGAGAATCCCCAGCATTTT. Protein product: CAWTPNGATRENPQHF.

CDR3 amino acids: CSASPLSGTKRADTQYF. CDR3 in DNA: TGCAGTGCTAGTCCTCTCAGTGGGACTAAGAGGGCAGATACGCAGTATTTT. V and J are TRBV20-1 and TRBJ2-3; the match to TRBD2 covers 7 bases. CDR3 length: 17 residues. J lost 4 bases, V lost 3 bases, and 16 bases had no gene match. Per the germline V gene, CDR1 is DFQATT and CDR2 is SNEGSKA (reference sequence).

The sample holds one count of this clonotype. The rearrangement uses TRBV27 and TRBJ1-2; TRBD1 might be the D (5 bases). Trimming pared 10 bases from V and 4 bases from J, leaving 19 bases between. Per germline, CDR1 MNHEY and CDR2 SMNVEV (reference sequence). The CDR3 contains 14 residues. CDR3 bases: TGTGCCAACCAATTCCCGAGGGGTAGCTATGGCTACACCTTC. It codes for CANQFPRGSYGYTF.

The rearrangement uses TRBV30 and TRBJ2-4; maybe TRBD2 (6 bases). This CDR3 spans 13 amino acids. The ends were cut back, 2 bases at V and 7 bases at J, with 12 bases in the middle. Germline V CDR1 and CDR2: GTSNPN, SVGIG (reference sequence). In nucleotides, the CDR3 is TGTGCCTGGAGTCAACCGGGGGTTAACATTCAGTACTTC. It specifies CAWSQPGVNIQYF.

This clonotype was recorded a few times. The V gene is TRBV25-1, the J gene TRBJ1-1, with a weak D call TRBD1 (5 bases). Germline-derived CDR1 and CDR2 are MGHDK and SYGVNS. The V end was cut by 7 bases, the J end by 4 bases, with 7 bases between. The CDR3 is 11 residues long. The CDR3 bases are TGTGCCAGCAAGGGGCTCACTGAAGCTTTCTTT. It encodes CASKGLTEAFF.

The chain recombines TRBV28 with TRBJ1-1; D is ambiguous. The germline V gene has CDR1 MDHEN and CDR2 SYDVKM. This CDR3 is built from 14 residues. Trimming took off 1 base at V and 0 bases at J, with 6 bases between the two ends. The CDR3 spells CASSLLQLNTEAFF. For the CDR3, the DNA is TGTGCCAGCAGTTTATTGCAGTTGAACACTGAAGCTTTCTTT. The full variable domain, its missing parts supplied by reference TRBV28 and TRBJ1-1, is DVKVTQSSRYLVKRTGEKVFLECVQDMDHENMFWYRQDPGLGLRLIYFSYDVKMKEKGDIPEGYSVSREKKERFSLILESASTNQTSMYLCASSLLQLNTEAFFGQGTRLTVV.

The chain links TRBV18 to TRBJ2-5; 11 nucleotides line up with TRBD1. V shed 5 bases, J shed 5 bases, and the junction held 10 bases outside the gene matches. Germline V lookup: CDR1 KGHSH, CDR2 LQKENI. The CDR3 sequence is 16 residues long. The CDR3 is CASSTLPGTGGETQYF. As DNA, the CDR3 is TGTGCCAGCTCAACACTCCCCGGGACAGGGGGGGAGACCCAGTACTTC.

V is TRBV18 and J is TRBJ2-5; 7 bases fit TRBD1. Looked up from germline, CDR1 is KGHSH and CDR2 is LQKENI. The CDR3 contains 13 residues. V was pared by 6 bases and J by 5 bases, with 6 bases of the junction left unmatched. The CDR3 region has the DNA TGTGCCAGCTCTGAGGGACAGCGGGAGACCCAGTACTTC. Protein product: CASSEGQRETQYF.

The V gene is TRBV9, the J gene TRBJ2-1; 10 nucleotides match TRBD2. CDR3 length: 16 residues. Germline V gives CDR1 SGDLS, CDR2 YYNGEE. V shed 3 bases, J shed 8 bases, and the junction held 11 bases outside the gene matches. For the CDR3, the DNA is TGTGCCAGCAGCGGGGTGGGACTAGCGCAAGGCGATGAGCAGTTCTTC. As protein: CASSGVGLAQGDEQFF.

The chain couples TRBV20-1 to TRBJ1-1; D not resolved. Deletions cut 0 bases from V and 4 bases from J, with 0 bases between. CDR3 length equals 10 residues. The germline gives CDR1 DFQATT, CDR2 SNEGSKA (reference sequence). The CDR3 DNA reads as TGCAGTGCTAGAGACACTGAAGCTTTCTTT. Its protein is CSARDTEAFF.

The chain links TRBV5-6 to TRBJ2-7; no clear D. This CDR3 comprises 11 residues. Germline V gene data show CDR1 as SGHDT and CDR2 as YYEEEE. Deletions cut 4 bases from V and 2 bases from J, with 4 bases between. The chain's CDR3 is CASSDTYEQYF. CDR3 sequence (DNA): TGTGCCAGCAGCGATACCTACGAGCAGTACTTC.